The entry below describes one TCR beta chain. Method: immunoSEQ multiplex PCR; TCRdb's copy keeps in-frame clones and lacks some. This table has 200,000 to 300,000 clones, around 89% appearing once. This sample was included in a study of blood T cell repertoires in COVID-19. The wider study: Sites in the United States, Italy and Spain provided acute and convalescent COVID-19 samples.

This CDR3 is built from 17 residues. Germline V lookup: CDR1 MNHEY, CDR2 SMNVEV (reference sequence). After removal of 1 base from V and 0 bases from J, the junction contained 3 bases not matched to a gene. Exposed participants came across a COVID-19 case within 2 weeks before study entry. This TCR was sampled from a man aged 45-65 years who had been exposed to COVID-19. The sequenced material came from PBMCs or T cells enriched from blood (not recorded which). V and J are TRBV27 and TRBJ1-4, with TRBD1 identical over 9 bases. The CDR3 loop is CASSLFRDRATNEKLFF. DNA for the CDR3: TGTGCCAGCAGTTTATTTCGGGACAGGGCAACTAATGAAAAACTGTTTTTT.